Listed below are T cell receptor beta chains from one sample, sequenced in a study of CD8+CD57+ T cells in acquired aplastic anemia. TCRdb independently ran MiXCR on the reads; one entry per CDR3 protein. The sample has around 170,000 distinct CDR3 sequences; roughly 50% are singletons. Input material: sorted CD4+, CD8+, or CD8+CD57+ T cells (not recorded which) from PBMCs. Source of these receptors: a human donor with aplastic anemia. Each CDR3 is given with its conserved first and last residue. Each record gives: D gene, clone size, J gene, V gene, CDR3 protein, CDR3 DNA. The D gene is left open where the match is weak. Size tells how often a clone was seen (once, few, many) or the class of an expanded clone, and some rows leave it out.

>TRBD2|few|TRBJ2-5|TRBV29-1
CSVGTSGGVVTQYF
TGCAGCGTGGGGACTAGCGGGGGGGTAGTGACCCAGTACTTC
>TRBD1|few|TRBJ2-7|TRBV27
CARSLQGGLGYEQYF
TGTGCCCGCAGTTTACAGGGGGGATTAGGATACGAGCAGTACTTC
>NA|many|TRBJ1-2|TRBV19
CASSPTRRTNYGYTF
TGTGCCAGTAGTCCGACCAGAAGGACCAACTATGGCTACACCTTC
>TRBD2|NA|TRBJ2-7|TRBV7-3
CASSLERDPSYEQYF
TGTGCCAGCAGCTTAGAGCGGGACCCTTCCTACGAGCAGTACTTC
>TRBD1|many|TRBJ2-5|TRBV6-1
CASSESVTGARETQYF
TGTGCCAGCAGTGAAAGCGTGACAGGGGCGCGGGAGACCCAGTACTTC
>NA|NA|TRBJ2-7|TRBV19
CASSVSPPDSPYEQYF
TGTGCCAGTAGTGTATCCCCCCCTGACAGTCCCTACGAGCAGTACTTC
>NA|few|TRBJ2-7|TRBV7-2
CASSLGGKAYEQYF
TGTGCCAGCAGCTTAGGCGGGAAAGCCTACGAGCAGTACTTC
>TRBD1|NA|TRBJ1-2|TRBV2
CASSVRTGGGYTF
TGTGCCAGCAGTGTACGGACAGGGGGCGGCTACACCTTC
>TRBD1|many|TRBJ1-1|TRBV7-2
CASSIRGGTEAFF
TGTGCCAGCAGCATCAGGGGGGGGACTGAAGCTTTCTTT
>NA|NA|TRBJ2-3|TRBV20-1
CSASLDTKIPSTDTQYF
TGCAGTGCTAGTCTGGACACAAAGATTCCTAGCACAGATACGCAGTATTTT
>NA|many|TRBJ1-3|TRBV6-1
CASRGPGNTIYF
TGTGCCAGCAGGGGGCCCGGAAACACCATATATTTT
>NA|few|TRBJ1-2|TRBV10-3
CAISEGVGAGYTF
TGTGCCATCAGTGAGGGGGTTGGGGCTGGCTACACCTTC
>NA|many|TRBJ1-2|TRBV3-1
CASSQDLDTRQGYTF
TGTGCCAGCAGCCAAGATCTTGACACCCGACAAGGCTACACCTTC
>TRBD2|many|TRBJ2-1|TRBV6-5
CASSPSGRGYNEQFF
TGTGCCAGCAGTCCTAGCGGGAGGGGATACAATGAGCAGTTCTTC
>NA|NA|TRBJ1-6|TRBV7-6
CASSLGLYSPLHF
TGTGCCAGCAGCTTGGGCCTCTATTCACCCCTCCACTTT
>TRBD1|NA|TRBJ2-5|TRBV10-3
CASMSGQGGETQYF
TGTGCCAGCATGTCTGGACAGGGGGGGGAGACCCAGTACTTC
>NA|many|TRBJ2-5|TRBV3-1
CASSQTQETQYF
TGTGCCAGCAGCCAAACCCAAGAGACCCAGTACTTC
>TRBD2|NA|TRBJ2-1|TRBV4-2
CASSPTTGGLAGRSYNEQFF
TGTGCCAGCAGCCCCACGACCGGGGGACTAGCGGGAAGGTCCTACAATGAGCAGTTCTTC
>TRBD2|many|TRBJ2-1|TRBV20-1
CSARDLRGSSYNEQFF
TGCAGTGCTAGAGATCTCCGCGGGAGCTCCTACAATGAGCAGTTCTTC
>TRBD1|NA|TRBJ2-7|TRBV7-2
CATSDLTGGKYF
TGTGCCACCAGTGATTTGACAGGGGGAAAGTACTTC
>NA|once|TRBJ2-3|TRBV10-3
CAISESVGSTDTQYF
TGTGCCATCAGTGAGTCGGTGGGGAGCACAGATACGCAGTATTTT
>NA|NA|TRBJ2-7|TRBV7-9
CASSLYKESYEQYF
TGTGCCAGCAGCTTATATAAGGAGTCCTACGAGCAGTACTTC
>TRBD2|NA|TRBJ2-1|TRBV11-1
CASSPGTSEQYNEQFF
TGTGCCAGCAGCCCAGGGACTAGCGAACAATACAATGAGCAGTTCTTC
>TRBD1|many|TRBJ2-5|TRBV10-3
CAISDPRGQAQETQYF
TGTGCCATCAGTGACCCAAGGGGACAGGCTCAAGAGACCCAGTACTTC
>TRBD2|few|TRBJ2-1|TRBV27
CASSPGTSGRNEQFF
TGTGCCAGCAGTCCCGGGACTAGCGGTAGAAATGAGCAGTTCTTC
>NA|NA|TRBJ1-1|TRBV7-2
CASSLSRDGTEAFF
TGTGCCAGCAGCTTATCCAGGGATGGGACTGAAGCTTTCTTT
>NA|few|TRBJ2-3|TRBV11-2
CASSQTQRDGGTDTQYF
TGTGCCAGCAGCCAGACCCAGAGAGACGGGGGCACAGATACGCAGTATTTT
>NA|NA|TRBJ2-5|TRBV7-3
CASSPTGTSQETQYF
TGTGCCAGCAGCCCTACCGGGACTTCCCAAGAGACCCAGTACTTC
>TRBD1|NA|TRBJ2-1|TRBV29-1
CSVQDRALYNEQFF
TGCAGCGTTCAAGACAGGGCGCTCTACAATGAGCAGTTCTTC
>NA|NA|TRBJ1-2|TRBV15
CATSRGAGNYGYTF
TGTGCCACCAGCAGAGGGGCGGGGAACTATGGCTACACCTTC
>TRBD1|many|TRBJ1-5|TRBV9
CASSPTGWEPQHF
TGTGCCAGCAGCCCGACAGGGTGGGAGCCCCAGCATTTT
>TRBD1|NA|TRBJ2-1|TRBV20-1
CGTPDRGGDNEQFF
TGCGGTACCCCGGACAGGGGTGGGGACAATGAGCAGTTCTTC
>NA|NA|TRBJ1-1|TRBV10-3
CAISGPPGKDTEAFF
TGTGCCATCAGTGGCCCCCCAGGGAAAGACACTGAAGCTTTCTTT
>TRBD2|NA|TRBJ2-7|TRBV4-2
CASTPSPAGGPCEQYF
TGTGCCAGCACCCCTAGTCCAGCGGGAGGCCCCTGCGAGCAGTACTTC
>NA|once|TRBJ2-2|TRBV7-3
CASSRGTANTGELFF
TGTGCCAGCAGCCGCGGGACAGCGAACACCGGGGAGCTGTTTTTT
>TRBD1|NA|TRBJ1-2|TRBV19
CASSRGTGASGYTF
TGTGCCAGTAGCCGTGGGACAGGGGCTAGTGGCTACACCTTC
>TRBD2|many|TRBJ2-2|TRBV10-3
CAISEQLAGGELFF
TGTGCCATCAGTGAACAACTAGCGGGAGGGGAGCTGTTTTTT
>NA|NA|TRBJ2-3|TRBV24-1
CATEYMGTQYF
TGTGCCACCGAGTATATGGGTACGCAGTATTTT
>NA|NA|TRBJ1-6|TRBV5-1
CASSLQAERNSPPHF
TGCGCCAGCAGCTTACAGGCGGAGCGTAATTCACCCCCCCACTTT
>TRBD2|NA|TRBJ2-3|TRBV24-1
CATSLGLAATDTQYF
TGTGCCACCAGTCTGGGACTAGCGGCCACAGATACGCAGTATTTT
>NA|NA|TRBJ2-2|TRBV5-1
CASEPGQNTGELFF
TGCGCCAGCGAGCCGGGACAGAACACCGGGGAGCTGTTTTTT
>NA|few|TRBJ1-1|TRBV29-1
CSVSTEAFF
TGCAGCGTTTCCACTGAAGCTTTCTTT
>NA|many|TRBJ1-6|TRBV12-3/TRBV12-4
CATTGGEGSPLHF
TGTGCCACAACGGGGGGAGAGGGTTCACCCCTCCACTTT
>NA|NA|TRBJ1-2|TRBV29-1
CSVVRVSGGYTF
TGCAGCGTTGTTAGGGTGTCGGGCGGCTACACCTTC
>TRBD1|once|TRBJ1-4|TRBV15
CATSRGRQGSEKLFF
TGTGCCACCAGCAGAGGAAGACAGGGTAGTGAAAAACTGTTTTTT
>NA|many|TRBJ1-6|TRBV14
CASSLTGVSLHF
TGTGCCAGCAGCCTAACTGGGGTGTCCCTCCACTTT